This T cell receptor beta chain was sequenced in a study of OX40 agonist ivuxolimab in advanced cancers. In terms of the full investigation: Ivuxolimab, which targeted the costimulatory receptor OX40 (CD134), was an agonistic, fully human IgG2 monoclonal antibody. Of the 52 patients in dose escalation, about 20 had hepatocellular carcinoma, some 15 had melanoma, 9 had renal cell carcinoma and 9 had head and neck cancer. The paper covers the monotherapy dose-escalation part of the phase I ivuxolimab trial, which included N = 52 patients. Prior anti-PD-1, anti-PD-L1 or anti-CTLA-4 therapy was permitted, and 30% to 50% of dose-escalation patients had received checkpoint inhibitors. Three dose-escalation patients achieved partial responses, one with hepatocellular carcinoma and two with cutaneous melanoma. In the dose-escalation cohort, 65% to 90% of patients were male, and the mean age was around 60 years, with a range of roughly 20 to 79. Intravenous ivuxolimab was administered to patients every 2 weeks at six dose levels: 0.01, 0.1, 0.3, 1.5, 3 and 10 mg/kg. The point of sequencing TCRbeta in the periphery was to test whether ivuxolimab changed TCR sequence diversity and drove clonal T-cell expansion.

What the research found in general, with its limitations: At doses of 0.1 to 3.0 mg/kg, clonal expansion of both CD4+ and CD8+ blood T cells was observed from baseline to week 6. In partial responders in the 0.1-3.0 mg/kg groups, normalized peripheral clonal expansion was found to be among the lowest, especially among CD8+ T cells. Low levels of normalized T-cell clonal expansion were also seen in some patients who did not respond. The antigen specificity of the peripheral T cells that underwent clonal expansion was not determined. On average, CD8+ T cells showed more expanded clones than CD4+ T cells after ivuxolimab.

Counted from cysteine to phenylalanine, this CDR3 has 14 amino acids. Only the CDR3 DNA stays, 42 bases, in frame from base 1. The trim is 3 bases for V and 0 bases for J, with a gap of 7 bases between the germline ends. The germline V gene (reference sequence) gives CDR1 as LNHDA and CDR2 as SQIVND. The trial excluded patients who had a history of autoimmune disease or who were on systemic immunosuppression. Peripheral blood for TCR sequencing was collected from all dose cohorts at baseline, on cycle 4 day 1, and on cycle 7 day 1. Samples were obtained from an open-label, multicenter, first-in-human phase I dose-escalation trial of ivuxolimab. Adults with locally advanced or metastatic melanoma, renal cell, hepatocellular, or head and neck squamous cell carcinoma were enrolled in the trial. Before TCR sequencing, CD4+ T cells and CD8+ T cells from peripheral blood were sorted into separate populations.

This clone is a singleton in its sample. Its antigen is not yet known. No base qualities exist here, and no much larger clone lies one base off it. For sequencing of the TCRbeta CDR3 region, genomic DNA was extracted from the sorted cells. The immunoSEQ Assay was used for sequencing of TCRbeta CDR3 regions. TCRdb provides this immuneACCESS table in a form limited to in-frame rearrangements. Some clones are lacking; in checked studies, under half of them reflect an unresolved V gene, and why the rest are absent is not known. The sample contains 67,000 or so clones, around 81% of them found a single time. Around 4% of the sample is in the top ten clones.

This sample comprised CD4+ or CD8+ T cells sorted from blood, obtained in a trial of the OX40 agonist ivuxolimab. This TCR came from an adult with an advanced solid tumor such as melanoma, head and neck, liver or kidney cancer. Recombination joined TRBV19 with TRBJ2-3; matching of 5 bases hints at TRBD1 as the D gene. CDR3 region: CASSISGSTDTQYF. The DNA sequence reads TGTGCCAGTAGTATCTCAGGGAGCACAGATACGCAGTATTTT.